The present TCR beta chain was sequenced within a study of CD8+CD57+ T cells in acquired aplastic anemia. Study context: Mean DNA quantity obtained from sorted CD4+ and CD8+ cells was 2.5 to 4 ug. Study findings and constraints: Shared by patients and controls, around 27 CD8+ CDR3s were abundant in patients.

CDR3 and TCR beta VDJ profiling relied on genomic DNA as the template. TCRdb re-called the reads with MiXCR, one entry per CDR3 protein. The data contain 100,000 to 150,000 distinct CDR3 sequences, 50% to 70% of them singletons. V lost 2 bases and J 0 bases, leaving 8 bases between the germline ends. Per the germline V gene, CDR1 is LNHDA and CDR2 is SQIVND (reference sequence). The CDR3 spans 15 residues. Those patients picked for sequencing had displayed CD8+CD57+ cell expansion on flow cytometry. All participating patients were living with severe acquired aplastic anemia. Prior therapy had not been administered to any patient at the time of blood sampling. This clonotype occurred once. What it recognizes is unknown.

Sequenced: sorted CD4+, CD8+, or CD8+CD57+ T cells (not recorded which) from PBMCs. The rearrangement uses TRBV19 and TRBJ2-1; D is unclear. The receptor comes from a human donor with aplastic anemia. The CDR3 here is CASSIQESSYNEQFF. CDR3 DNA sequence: TGTGCCAGTAGTATACAGGAAAGCTCCTACAATGAGCAGTTCTTC.